This T cell receptor beta chain was documented in a study of cytomegalovirus exposure and HLA in healthy donors. Notes on the study in general: Overall, some 160 TCR beta chains were annotated as cytomegalovirus-associated. One variant, a missense change in DCLRE1C, was linked in a later analysis to TCR beta V- and J-gene trimming. Another analysis was done later, and it associated roughly 15,000 TCR beta sequences with HLA alleles at 0.05 false discovery rate.

The V gene lost 5 bases and the J gene lost 3 bases, with 11 bases spanning the gap. Germline values: CDR1 SEHNR, CDR2 FQNEAQ (reference sequence). The CDR3 totals 13 residues. To note about this clone: Antigen unknown.

13 Jbeta primers and 60 Vbeta primers were used for the PCR. The method was immunoSEQ multiplex PCR; TCRdb's version includes in-frame clones alone and lacks a portion of them. The table shows 70,000 or so clones, with 75% to 90% occurring only once. V is TRBV7-9 and J is TRBJ2-7; possible D gene TRBD2, 6 bases. This sequence originates from a woman aged 30 to 39 in good health and CMV-seropositive. The material sequenced was PBMCs. As DNA, the CDR3 is TGTGCCAGCAGCCCACTAGCAAACTACGAGCAGTACTTC. Translating gives CASSPLANYEQYF.